Listed below are T cell receptor beta chains from one sample, sequenced in a study of shared clonotypes between healthy human individuals. Libraries were prepared by immunoSEQ multiplex PCR; TCRdb keeps only in-frame clonotypes and omits some of them. The repertoire holds nearly 750,000 clones, with about two thirds as singletons. Sequenced material: memory CD4+ T cells sorted from blood. These TCRs come from a woman aged 25 to 39 in good health. Both conserved end residues are part of each CDR3. D genes are given only for firm matches. Clone size is stated in some rows and not others, as once, few, many or a class when expanded.

>13|-|TRBJ2-7|TRBV7-2|-
CASSIRGPKEQYF
TGTGCCAGCAGCATCCGGGGACCTAAGGAGCAGTACTTC
>13|-|TRBJ1-1|TRBV10-2|-
CASMGNGGTEAFF
TGCGCCAGCATGGGCAATGGGGGCACTGAAGCTTTCTTT
>14|TRBD1|TRBJ1-5|TRBV10-2|-
CASRVGQRNQPQHF
TGCGCCAGCAGGGTGGGACAGAGGAATCAGCCCCAGCATTTT
>14|TRBD2|TRBJ2-7|TRBV10-2|many
CASSVRDGRHEQYF
TGCGCCAGCAGTGTACGTGACGGGAGGCACGAGCAGTACTTC
>15|-|TRBJ2-1|TRBV18|-
CASLTGDAQYNEQFF
TGTGCCAGCTTGACCGGGGACGCCCAATACAATGAGCAGTTCTTC
>15|-|TRBJ1-3|TRBV11-3|-
CASSLQWSSGNTIYF
TGTGCCAGCAGCTTACAATGGAGCTCTGGAAACACCATATATTTT
>15|TRBD1|TRBJ1-4|TRBV5-4|-
CASSRQGTGQEKLFF
TGTGCCAGCAGCCGCCAGGGGACAGGGCAGGAAAAACTGTTTTTT
>17|TRBD1|TRBJ1-2|TRBV18|-
CASSPSGTASPNYGYTF
TGTGCCAGCTCACCGTCCGGGACAGCGAGTCCTAACTATGGCTACACCTTC
>15|-|TRBJ1-2|TRBV6-5|-
CASSYRGLPGDGYTF
TGTGCCAGCAGTTACAGGGGACTGCCTGGAGATGGCTACACCTTC
>16|-|TRBJ2-7|TRBV19|-
CASSRRLGGDSYEQYF
TGTGCCAGTAGCCGCCGACTCGGGGGAGATTCCTACGAGCAGTACTTC
>15|-|TRBJ2-1|TRBV27|-
CASSYQRSSYNEQFF
TGTGCCAGCTCCTATCAGCGGAGCTCCTACAATGAGCAGTTCTTC
>17|-|TRBJ1-5|TRBV4-1|-
CASSLEPRGAQPQPQHF
TGCGCCAGCAGCCTCGAACCCCGAGGGGCGCAACCACAGCCCCAGCATTTT
>16|TRBD2|TRBJ2-5|TRBV5-1|once
CASSLGVTSGKETQYF
TGCGCCAGCAGCTTGGGGGTGACTAGCGGAAAAGAGACCCAGTACTTC
>14|-|TRBJ1-1|TRBV18|-
CASSPREMNTEAFF
TGTGCCAGCTCACCACGGGAAATGAACACTGAAGCTTTCTTT
>13|-|TRBJ2-1|TRBV7-9|few
CASSVPTLPEQFF
TGTGCCAGCAGCGTACCGACTCTTCCTGAGCAGTTCTTC
>14|TRBD1|TRBJ1-5|TRBV2|few
CASSGTGNNQPQHF
TGTGCCAGCTCTGGGACAGGAAACAATCAGCCCCAGCATTTT
>15|TRBD2|TRBJ2-5|TRBV28|-
CASSSAGEGPETQYF
TGTGCCAGCAGTAGCGCGGGAGAGGGACCAGAGACCCAGTACTTC
>15|TRBD2|TRBJ2-3|TRBV11-2|few
CASSLDRAGSDTQYF
TGTGCCAGCAGCTTAGACCGAGCGGGAAGTGATACGCAGTATTTT
>15|-|TRBJ2-7|TRBV29-1|-
CSVEIEAKGEYEQYF
TGCAGCGTTGAAATTGAGGCAAAGGGCGAGTACGAGCAGTACTTC
>16|TRBD2|TRBJ2-1|TRBV15|-
CATSRETSGVHGEQFF
TGTGCCACCAGCAGAGAAACTAGCGGGGTTCACGGTGAGCAGTTCTTC
>14|TRBD1|TRBJ1-2|TRBV2|-
CASISTGGLYGYTF
TGTGCCAGCATTTCGACAGGGGGCCTCTATGGCTACACCTTC
>14|TRBD1|TRBJ1-2|TRBV19|-
CASTYQRQGYGYTF
TGTGCCAGTACCTATCAGCGACAGGGTTATGGCTACACCTTC
>14|TRBD2|TRBJ2-1|TRBV5-4|-
CASSPTSGYNEQFF
TGTGCCAGCAGCCCAACTAGCGGCTACAATGAGCAGTTCTTC
>18|TRBD1|TRBJ1-1|TRBV2|once
CASGETQGGIIMNTEAFF
TGTGCCAGCGGGGAGACACAGGGGGGCATCATCATGAACACTGAAGCTTTCTTT
>15|TRBD1|TRBJ2-7|TRBV7-9|-
CASSARDRGLYEQYF
TGTGCCAGCAGCGCGCGCGACAGGGGATTGTACGAGCAGTACTTC
>14|-|TRBJ1-3|TRBV5-1|-
CASSAGTAGNTIYF
TGCGCCAGCAGCGCAGGGACGGCGGGAAACACCATATATTTT
>15|TRBD2|TRBJ2-2|TRBV28|-
CASSLRGLAPGELFF
TGTGCCAGCAGTTTAAGGGGACTAGCTCCCGGGGAGCTGTTTTTT
>17|-|TRBJ2-5|TRBV14|-
CASSQLEFLPSQETQYF
TGTGCCAGCAGCCAACTAGAGTTCCTTCCTTCTCAAGAGACCCAGTACTTC
>13|-|TRBJ1-2|TRBV29-1|-
CSVDTWRQGGYTF
TGCAGCGTTGATACGTGGCGGCAGGGTGGCTACACCTTC
>12|-|TRBJ2-7|TRBV6-5|-
CASTNPHYEQYF
TGTGCCAGCACTAATCCGCACTACGAGCAGTACTTC
>17|-|TRBJ1-2|TRBV2|-
CASSGPTASTGYYGYTF
TGTGCCAGCAGTGGTCCTACAGCTTCAACAGGGTACTATGGCTACACCTTC
>14|-|TRBJ2-7|TRBV12-5|few
CASGLRAGTVEQYF
TGTGCTAGTGGTTTGCGCGCCGGGACGGTCGAGCAGTACTTC
>13|-|TRBJ2-7|TRBV7-2|-
CASSLARGYEQYF
TGTGCCAGCAGCTTAGCCCGCGGCTACGAGCAGTACTTC
>15|TRBD2|TRBJ2-1|TRBV19|-
CASTTGTSGNNEQFF
TGTGCCAGTACTACCGGGACTAGCGGAAACAATGAGCAGTTCTTC
>19|TRBD2|TRBJ2-7|TRBV29-1|once
CSVTGTGSSRTSGLYEQYF
TGCAGCGTTACCGGGACAGGGTCCTCCCGGACTAGCGGGCTCTACGAGCAGTACTTC
>15|-|TRBJ1-4|TRBV11-2|few
CASSKKGGIGEKLFF
TGTGCCAGCAGTAAGAAAGGAGGGATTGGTGAAAAACTGTTTTTT
>14|-|TRBJ2-1|TRBV30|-
CAWRPGKVYNEQFF
TGTGCCTGGAGACCCGGGAAGGTCTACAATGAGCAGTTCTTC
>16|-|TRBJ2-2|TRBV9|-
CASSAGQFRNTGELFF
TGTGCCAGCAGCGCAGGACAGTTCCGTAACACCGGGGAGCTGTTTTTT
>15|-|TRBJ1-5|TRBV21-1|-
CASSKLGGSNQPQHF
TGTGCCAGCAGCAAGCTGGGCGGAAGCAATCAGCCCCAGCATTTT
>14|-|TRBJ2-5|TRBV10-3|few
CAIREDREQETQYF
TGTGCCATCAGGGAGGACAGAGAACAAGAGACCCAGTACTTC
>16|TRBD2|TRBJ2-3|TRBV10-3|-
CAISSGTSGSTDTQYF
TGTGCCATCAGTTCCGGGACTAGCGGAAGCACAGATACGCAGTATTTT
>14|-|TRBJ1-2|TRBV27|few
CATSLTSALGGYTF
TGTGCCACGAGTTTGACTTCCGCCCTGGGTGGCTACACCTTC
>15|-|TRBJ1-2|TRBV6-4|-
CASSDGGFSNYGYTF
TGTGCCAGCAGTGACGGCGGGTTCTCTAACTATGGCTACACCTTC
>14|TRBD1|TRBJ2-5|TRBV28|-
CASRRTGLGETQYF
TGTGCCAGCAGACGGACAGGGCTAGGAGAGACCCAGTACTTC
>17|TRBD2|TRBJ2-5|TRBV23-1|-
CASSQSRREGFGETQYF
TGCGCCAGCAGTCAATCGCGGAGGGAGGGTTTCGGAGAGACCCAGTACTTC
>15|-|TRBJ2-5|TRBV30|-
CAWSTLGALQETQYF
TGTGCCTGGAGTACCCTAGGGGCACTACAAGAGACCCAGTACTTC
>15|TRBD1|TRBJ1-1|TRBV9|-
CASSETGVVDTEAFF
TGTGCCAGCAGCGAGACAGGGGTAGTGGACACTGAAGCTTTCTTT
>14|-|TRBJ2-1|TRBV10-2|many
CASSHDSSYNEQFF
TGCGCCAGCAGCCACGACTCCTCCTACAATGAGCAGTTCTTC